The 4 T cell receptor beta chains below come from one sample, sequenced in a study of shared clonotypes between healthy human individuals. Sequenced by immunoSEQ multiplex PCR; TCRdb stores in-frame clones only, minus some. The repertoire holds just over 2,000,000 clones, with approximately 94% as singletons. CD45RO-negative, CCR7-selected cells formed the naive CD8 fraction, which excluded terminally differentiated effector memory CD45RA+ cells. Input material: naive CD8+ T cells sorted from blood. These receptors were obtained from a man aged 18 to 35 in good health.

This clone showed up just a few times. Distinct nucleotide sequences in the sample also encode this CDR3. V usage is TRBV9 and J usage is TRBJ2-3; TRBD2 aligns across 9 bases. Germline CDR1 reads SGDLS; CDR2 reads YYNGEE. The CDR3 consists of 15 residues. V shed 0 bases and J 1 base; nucleotides not matched to a gene: 0. The CDR3 spells CASSVGTSGTDTQYF. The DNA of the CDR3 is TGTGCCAGCAGCGTAGGGACTAGCGGCACAGATACGCAGTATTTT.

DNA for the CDR3: TGCAGCGGCAGGGGTGCGATGAACACTGAAGCTTTCTTT. It translates to CSGRGAMNTEAFF. This chain connects TRBV29-1 to TRBJ1-1; D might be TRBD1 (6 bases). This CDR3 spans 13 amino acids. V was cut by 7 bases and J by 0 bases, with 12 bases left in between. Germline CDR1 is SQVTM and CDR2 is ANQGSEA.

The rearrangement uses TRBV10-1 and TRBJ2-1, with TRBD2 matching 13 bases. Germline V lookup: CDR1 WNHNN, CDR2 SYGVQD (reference sequence). The CDR3 loop spans 15 amino acids. The ends lost 3 bases at V and 10 bases at J; junction bases unmatched: 6. The CDR3 DNA reads as TGCGCCAGCAGTGAACTAGCGGGAGGGCTGGGAGAGCAGTTCTTC. Translated: CASSELAGGLGEQFF.

V usage is TRBV2 and J usage is TRBJ2-2; weak D call: TRBD1 (5 bases). V was shortened by 3 bases and J by 6 bases, with 17 bases between the two germline ends. Looked up from germline, CDR1 is SNHLY and CDR2 is FYNNEI. CDR3 size: 16 residues. The CDR3 loop is CASSDWQGATAGELFF. The CDR3 DNA reads as TGTGCCAGCAGTGACTGGCAAGGGGCCACCGCCGGGGAGCTGTTTTTT.